This is a list of T cell receptor beta chains from one sample in a study of blood T cell repertoires in COVID-19. Generated by immunoSEQ multiplex PCR, the TCRdb table keeps only in-frame clones and is missing some. The sample records around 200,000 clones, 88% being singletons. The sample comprised PBMCs or T cells enriched from blood (not recorded which). The receptors stem from a woman in her 30s who had recovered from COVID-19. Each CDR3 is given with its conserved first and last residue. A D gene is named only where the DNA matches it firmly. The listing skips clone size in some rows; elsewhere it reads once, few, many or a size class.

v_gene,j_gene,d_gene,abundance,CDR3aa,CDR3nt
TRBV3-1/TRBV3-2,TRBJ2-7,.,.,CASSQGGGMGGYEQYF,TGTGCCAGCAGCCAAGGCGGAGGGATGGGAGGTTACGAGCAGTACTTC
TRBV2,TRBJ2-7,TRBD1,.,CASSERTGGAYEQYF,TGTGCCAGCAGTGAGAGGACAGGGGGGGCCTACGAGCAGTACTTC
TRBV7-7,TRBJ1-5,TRBD1,.,CASRPSDRGGNQPQHF,TGTGCCAGCAGGCCGAGTGACAGGGGTGGCAATCAGCCCCAGCATTTT
TRBV4-2,TRBJ1-2,.,.,CASSQINDIYGYTF,TGTGCCAGCAGCCAAATCAACGACATTTATGGCTACACCTTC
TRBV6-7,TRBJ2-7,.,.,CASSPTATPYEQYF,TGTGCCAGCAGCCCGACAGCAACCCCCTACGAGCAGTACTTC
TRBV7-2,TRBJ1-1,.,.,CASSDLTGMNTEAFF,TGTGCCAGCAGCGACTTAACAGGGATGAACACTGAAGCTTTCTTT
TRBV29-1,TRBJ2-1,.,.,CSVERNNEQFF,TGCAGCGTAGAACGTAACAATGAGCAGTTCTTC
TRBV29-1,TRBJ1-2,TRBD1,few,CSVATVGQDYGYTF,TGCAGCGTGGCCACCGTGGGACAGGACTATGGCTACACCTTC
TRBV20-1,TRBJ2-3,TRBD2,.,CSASIPASGGTTDTQYF,TGCAGTGCTAGTATCCCTGCTAGCGGGGGGACCACAGATACGCAGTATTTT
TRBV3-1/TRBV3-2,TRBJ1-1,.,.,CASSQGRVNTEAFF,TGTGCCAGCAGCCAAGGCAGGGTCAACACTGAAGCTTTCTTT
TRBV18,TRBJ1-1,.,.,CASSEGVITEAFF,TGTGCCAGCTCCGAGGGGGTGATCACTGAAGCTTTCTTT
TRBV12-2,TRBJ2-7,.,.,CASPLGGAEEQYF,TGTGCATCCCCCTTAGGGGGGGCAGAAGAGCAGTACTTC
TRBV5-1,TRBJ2-3,.,.,CASTPYLSGGPSTDTQYF,TGCGCCAGCACCCCTTATCTTTCGGGGGGCCCTAGCACAGATACGCAGTATTTT
TRBV5-1,TRBJ1-3,.,.,CASSPGISGNTIYF,TGCGCCAGCAGCCCGGGAATCTCTGGAAACACCATATATTTT
TRBV5-1,TRBJ2-7,TRBD1,.,CASSLFGQGSEQYF,TGCGCCAGCAGCTTGTTTGGACAGGGTAGCGAGCAGTACTTC
TRBV3-1/TRBV3-2,TRBJ2-7,TRBD2,.,CASSQAGDAWVQYF,TGTGCCAGCTCCCAAGCGGGGGATGCGTGGGTGCAGTACTTC
TRBV6-5,TRBJ1-2,.,.,CATAGTSINYGYTF,TGTGCCACCGCCGGGACATCGATTAACTATGGCTACACCTTC
TRBV15,TRBJ2-5,TRBD1,.,CATSRPRDRGRETQYF,TGTGCCACCAGCAGACCCCGGGACAGGGGGCGAGAGACCCAGTACTTC
TRBV7-9,TRBJ1-2,TRBD1,.,CASSFLPRADRGLGYTF,TGTGCCAGCAGCTTCCTCCCCCGGGCGGACAGGGGGCTGGGCTACACCTTC
TRBV4-3,TRBJ2-2,.,.,CASSQDARVPGELFF,TGCGCCAGCAGCCAAGATGCCCGGGTCCCCGGGGAGCTGTTTTTT
TRBV5-1,TRBJ1-1,TRBD1,.,CASTNRGNTEAFF,TGCGCCAGCACGAACAGGGGGAACACTGAAGCTTTCTTT
TRBV6-1,TRBJ2-7,.,once,CASSDQGYEQYF,TGTGCCAGCAGCGACCAGGGCTACGAGCAGTACTTC
TRBV7-4,TRBJ2-7,TRBD1,.,CASSPGQGHTYEQYF,TGTGCCAGCAGCCCCGGACAGGGTCATACCTACGAGCAGTACTTC
TRBV6-5,TRBJ1-1,.,.,CASSYSTNTEAFF,TGTGCCAGCAGTTACTCGACAAACACTGAAGCTTTCTTT
TRBV14,TRBJ1-2,.,.,CASSPYSGQNYGYTF,TGTGCCAGCAGCCCCTACTCGGGACAAAACTATGGCTACACCTTC
TRBV21-1,TRBJ2-7,.,.,CASSASSQGNSYEQYF,TGTGCCAGCAGCGCCAGCTCTCAGGGGAACTCCTACGAGCAGTACTTC
TRBV19,TRBJ1-5,.,.,CASSIDRGNQPQHF,TGTGCCAGTAGTATAGACAGGGGCAATCAGCCCCAGCATTTT
TRBV3-1/TRBV3-2,TRBJ2-4,.,few,CASSQVGLDIQYF,TGTGCCAGCAGCCAAGTCGGGTTGGACATTCAGTACTTC
TRBV2,TRBJ1-2,.,.,CASKTTLFNYGYTF,TGTGCCAGCAAAACGACACTCTTTAACTATGGCTACACCTTC
TRBV7-9,TRBJ1-1,.,.,CASSPGRGNTEAFF,TGTGCCAGCAGCCCCGGGAGGGGTAACACTGAAGCTTTCTTT
TRBV6-5,TRBJ2-5,.,.,CASSRGVQGQETQYF,TGTGCCAGCAGCCGCGGGGTCCAGGGACAAGAGACCCAGTACTTC
TRBV7-9,TRBJ2-5,.,.,CASSLGALGSQETQYF,TGTGCCAGCAGCTTAGGGGCGCTCGGCAGTCAAGAGACCCAGTACTTC
TRBV4-1,TRBJ1-4,.,.,CASSQEGARDEKLFF,TGCGCCAGCAGCCAAGAAGGGGCCAGGGATGAAAAACTGTTTTTT
TRBV5-1,TRBJ1-6,TRBD1,.,CASSLENRGLNNSPLHF,TGCGCCAGCAGCTTGGAAAACAGGGGGTTGAATAATTCACCCCTCCACTTT
TRBV7-3,TRBJ2-5,TRBD2,.,CASSLYPRDYPWLETQYF,TGTGCCAGCAGCTTATACCCGAGGGACTACCCATGGCTAGAGACCCAGTACTTC
TRBV5-4,TRBJ1-2,TRBD1,few,CASSVGTGAIYGYTF,TGTGCCAGCAGCGTCGGGACAGGGGCCATCTATGGCTACACCTTC
TRBV2,TRBJ2-3,TRBD1,.,CARQGEELIESDTQYF,TGTGCCAGACAGGGGGAAGAATTGATTGAGTCAGATACGCAGTATTTT
TRBV4-1,TRBJ2-7,TRBD1,.,CASSQDLGTGRSYEQYF,TGCGCCAGCAGCCAAGATCTTGGGACAGGGAGATCCTACGAGCAGTACTTC
TRBV27,TRBJ1-2,.,many,CASSPTGGYGYTF,TGTGCCAGCAGTCCGACAGGAGGCTATGGCTACACCTTC
TRBV7-2,TRBJ1-2,.,.,CASSLDGGDYGYTF,TGTGCCAGCAGCTTAGATGGGGGGGACTATGGCTACACCTTC
TRBV9,TRBJ2-1,TRBD2,.,CASSVSGGANEQFF,TGTGCCAGCAGCGTCAGCGGGGGGGCCAATGAGCAGTTCTTC